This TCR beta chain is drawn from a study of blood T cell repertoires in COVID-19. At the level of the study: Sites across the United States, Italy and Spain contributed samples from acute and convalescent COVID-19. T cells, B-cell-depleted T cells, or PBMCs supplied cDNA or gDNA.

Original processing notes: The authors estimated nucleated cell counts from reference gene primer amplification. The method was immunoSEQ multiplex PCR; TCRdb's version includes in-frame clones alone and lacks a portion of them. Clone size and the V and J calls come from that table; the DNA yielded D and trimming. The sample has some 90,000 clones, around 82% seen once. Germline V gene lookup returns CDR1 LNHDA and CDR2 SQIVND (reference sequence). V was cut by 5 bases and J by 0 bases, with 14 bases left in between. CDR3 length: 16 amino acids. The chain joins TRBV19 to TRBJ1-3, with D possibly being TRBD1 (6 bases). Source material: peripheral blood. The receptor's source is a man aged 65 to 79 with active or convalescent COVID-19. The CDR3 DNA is TGTGCCAGTAGTGCACCCTACAGGGTCTCTGGAAACACCATATATTTT. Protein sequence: CASSAPYRVSGNTIYF.